The 13 T cell receptor beta chains presented below share a single source sample, sequenced in a study of T cell repertoires in cytomegalovirus infection. TCRdb recomputed calls from the reads with MiXCR, one row per CDR3 protein. The repertoire holds about 400,000 distinct CDR3 sequences, about a sixth seen once, with approximately 10% in the top ten. Sequencing input: PBMCs. The receptors here all came from a human donor in good health (CMV status not recorded). Some clones in this sample may be carry-over from other donors' samples.

This clonotype was seen a few times. This chain joins TRBV10-3 and TRBJ1-2; no clear D gene. Trimming removed 4 bases at V and 8 bases at J, with 8 bases between. There are 11 residues in the CDR3. Germline CDR1 ENHRY, CDR2 SYGVKD. As DNA, the CDR3 is TGTGCCATCAGTGGGGTTGAGGGCTACACCTTC. It encodes CAISGVEGYTF.

This clonotype was seen a handful of times. The rearrangement uses TRBV7-2 and TRBJ2-3; no firm D call. Germline V CDR1 and CDR2: SGHTA, FQGNSA. The V and J ends lost 5 bases and 0 bases respectively, with 21 bases between them. The CDR3 totals 18 residues. This chain's CDR3 is CASSRPPGPISSTDTQYF. CDR3 sequence (DNA): TGTGCCAGCAGCCGCCCCCCCGGGCCCATATCTAGCACAGATACGCAGTATTTT.

This clonotype was counted only a few times. The chain combines TRBV23-1 with TRBJ1-1; 7 positions match TRBD1. TRBV23-1 is labeled an ORF, and its function is uncertain. The CDR3 extends over 14 amino acids. The junction had 9 bases not matched to a gene; V was cut back by 7 bases and J by 4 bases. The CDR3 region has the DNA TGCGCCAGCACCCGGAGGGAGGGGGCCACTGAAGCTTTCTTT. Translated: CASTRREGATEAFF.

Details on this clonotype: One junction end disagrees with the germline gene, perhaps due to a read error. The rearrangement links TRBV11-2 to TRBJ2-3; 7 nucleotides align to TRBD1. From germline, CDR1 is SGHAT and CDR2 FQNNGV. This CDR3 is 13 amino acids long. DNA for the CDR3: TGTGCCAGCAGCTTGGGGCGGACAGGTACGCAGTATTTT. Encoded protein: CASSLGRTGTQYF.

This clonotype has only a few counts. The gene calls are TRBV6-2 or TRBV6-3 and TRBJ2-7; 9 bases fit TRBD1. The ends lost 5 bases at V and 2 bases at J; junction bases unmatched: 7. Germline lookup yields CDR1 MNHEY and CDR2 SVGEGT. The CDR3 has 15 amino acids. The CDR3 coding sequence is TGTGCCAGCAGTCACCGGGACAGGGAAACCTACGAGCAGTACTTC. It yields the protein CASSHRDRETYEQYF.

The chain uses TRBV30 and TRBJ1-2; weak D call: TRBD1 (6 bases). V lost 0 bases and J 10 bases, leaving 12 bases between the germline ends. The length of the CDR3 is 12 residues. Germline assignment: CDR1 GTSNPN and CDR2 SVGIG (reference sequence). CDR3 residues: CAWSVQGQIYTF. CDR3 DNA: TGTGCCTGGAGTGTACAAGGACAGATCTACACCTTC.

This clonotype came up many times. This rearrangement joins TRBV7-2 to TRBJ2-1; D remains ambiguous. CDR1 is SGHTA, CDR2 FQGNSA, per germline. The CDR3 has 16 residues. Trimming left V 4 bases short and J 5 bases short, with 18 bases between. Here the CDR3 DNA reads TGTGCCAGCAGCTCCCCCTTAAGGACGAGAGACAATGAGCAGTTCTTC. Amino acids: CASSSPLRTRDNEQFF.

There are many counts of this clonotype. This chain connects TRBV7-2 to TRBJ1-1; D may be TRBD1 (6 bases). The CDR3 runs to 13 residues. Deletions cut 5 bases from V and 9 bases from J, with 16 bases between. Per the germline V gene, CDR1 is SGHTA and CDR2 is FQGNSA. The CDR3 region is CASSHREGGQAFF. CDR3 coding DNA: TGTGCCAGCAGCCATCGCGAGGGGGGGCAAGCTTTCTTT.

The chain links TRBV12-3 or TRBV12-4 to TRBJ1-1; D might be TRBD1 (6 bases). With 10 bases removed from V and 1 base from J, the gap between germline ends came to 10 bases. The CDR3 sequence is 12 residues long. This CDR3 reads CATRTANTEAFF. The CDR3 DNA reads as TGTGCCACTCGGACAGCGAACACTGAAGCTTTCTTT.

This clonotype has more than one count but fewer than ten. In nucleotides, the CDR3 is TGTGCCAGCAGTGCAGGGACAACTGGGTATTTT. It codes for CASSAGTTGYF. This rearrangement joins TRBV2 to TRBJ2-3; the D gene is possibly TRBD1 (6 bases). The CDR3 has 11 residues. The ends were cut back, 4 bases at V and 14 bases at J, with 13 bases in the middle. Germline CDR1 SNHLY, CDR2 FYNNEI.

In DNA, the CDR3 is TGCAGTGCTACTGAGGAGCAGTACTTC. The encoded protein is CSATEEQYF. The chain recombines TRBV20-1 with TRBJ2-7; D ambiguous. The germline CDR1 and CDR2 sequences are DFQATT and SNEGSKA (reference sequence). V lost 4 bases to trimming and J lost 7 bases, with 5 bases between them. This CDR3 region has 9 residues.

This clonotype was counted at least ten times. V gene TRBV11-3 combines with J gene TRBJ2-1; maybe TRBD1 (5 bases). The CDR3 contains 16 residues. CDR1 is SGHNT, CDR2 YENEEA, per germline. The V gene lost 2 bases and the J gene lost 7 bases, with 18 bases spanning the gap. CDR3 residues: CASSLRIGQGRNEQFF. The DNA of the CDR3 is TGTGCCAGCAGCTTAAGAATAGGGCAGGGTCGGAATGAGCAGTTCTTC.

There are many counts of this clonotype. V gene TRBV20-1 combines with J gene TRBJ2-3; TRBD2 matches 9 bases. This CDR3 has 15 amino acids. Germline CDR1 is DFQATT and CDR2 is SNEGSKA (reference sequence). J gave up 6 bases and V 5 bases, and 12 bases lay outside the gene matches. As DNA, the CDR3 is TGCAGTGCTCCCGGAGGCGGGAGGGCCACCGATACGCAGTATTTT. Translation: CSAPGGGRATDTQYF.